The 25 T cell receptor beta chains below all came from one sample that was sequenced in a study of breast tumors, draining lymph nodes, adjacent tissues (TCRdb year 2016). The axillary draining lymph nodes of breast cancer patients were the source of the lymph node samples. The method was multiplex PCR. Sequenced using an Illumina HiSeq 2000. TCRdb took the public reads, trimmed them with fastp at Q25, ran MiXCR for clone calling and kept in-frame beta chains. Under each unique CDR3 protein, matching rows form one entry showing the most common genes and DNA. The sample table shows approximately 170,000 distinct CDR3 sequences, and about 33% are seen once. The ten largest make up around 4.5% of the sample. The sample taken for sequencing was axillary lymph node tissue. These receptors all stem from a female donor with breast cancer. Some clones in this sample may be carry-over from other donors' samples.

This clonotype was counted ten times or more. The chain uses TRBV6-5 and TRBJ1-6, with a possible D match to TRBD1 (6 bases). CDR3 length: 18 amino acids. V dropped 0 bases and J dropped 0 bases, with 12 bases sitting between them. CDR1 and CDR2 from the germline V gene are MNHEY and SVGAGI. CDR3: CASSYSAGTSSYNSPLHF. CDR3 coding DNA: TGTGCCAGCAGTTACTCGGCGGGGACAAGCTCCTATAATTCACCCCTCCACTTT.

This clonotype was recorded many times. The V call is TRBV19, the J call TRBJ2-7; 7 nucleotides agree with TRBD1. Germline values: CDR1 LNHDA, CDR2 SQIVND (reference sequence). This CDR3 spans 16 amino acids. Unmatched junction bases numbered 10, after V lost 5 bases and J lost 0 bases. CDR3 bases: TGTGCCAGTAGTCCCCGAGGGGGCTCTCCCTCCTACGAGCAGTACTTC. Encoded protein: CASSPRGGSPSYEQYF.

There are many counts of this clonotype. The chain combines TRBV5-4 with TRBJ1-4; D possibly corresponds to TRBD1 (5 bases). CDR1 is SGHNT and CDR2 is YYREEE in the germline V gene (reference sequence). The V end was cut by 1 base, the J end by 6 bases, with 10 bases between. The CDR3 length is 14 residues. CDR3 bases: TGTGCCAGCAGCTTGTCTGGGGACGATGAAAAACTGTTTTTT. It specifies CASSLSGDDEKLFF.

J is TRBJ2-7 and V is TRBV27; D is ambiguous. The V end was cut by 6 bases, the J end by 5 bases, with 14 bases between. Germline V lookup: CDR1 MNHEY, CDR2 SMNVEV (reference sequence). The CDR3 extends over 13 amino acids. CDR3 sequence: CASSPVTPHEQYF. CDR3 sequence (DNA): TGTGCCAGCAGCCCCGTGACCCCCCACGAGCAGTACTTC.

The V and J genes are TRBV6-1 and TRBJ2-7; 10 bases match TRBD2. The CDR3 runs 15 residues. The germline V gene has CDR1 MNHNS and CDR2 SASEGT. J was trimmed by 4 bases and V by 5 bases; bases with no gene match: 8. CDR3 nucleotide sequence: TGTGCCAGCAGTCAGACTAGCGGGCCCAGATACGAGCAGTACTTC. It translates to CASSQTSGPRYEQYF.

This clonotype has just one count. This chain links TRBV25-1 with TRBJ1-5; unclear D gene. The germline V gene has CDR1 MGHDK and CDR2 SYGVNS. The germline V and J ends were trimmed by 3 bases and 0 bases, with 6 bases remaining between them. The CDR3 length is 14 residues. The CDR3 protein is CASSESYSNQPQHF. CDR3 in DNA: TGTGCCAGCAGTGAGTCATATAGCAATCAGCCCCAGCATTTT.

This clonotype has at least ten counts. The chain couples TRBV5-1 to TRBJ2-7; 7 bases agree with TRBD1. The CDR3 has 14 residues. CDR1 and CDR2 from the germline V gene are SGHRS and YFSETQ. The V and J ends lost 4 bases and 5 bases, in that order; junction bases with no gene match: 9. The CDR3 DNA reads TGCGCCAGCAGCCGCCGACAGGGTCTGGACGAGCAGTACTTC. It specifies CASSRRQGLDEQYF.

This clonotype has at least ten counts. The chain has TRBV6-2 or TRBV6-3 and TRBJ2-7, with no clear D. Per germline, CDR1 MNHEY and CDR2 SVGEGT. V lost 5 bases and J 3 bases, leaving 8 bases between the germline ends. This CDR3 comprises 12 residues. In DNA, the CDR3 is TGTGCCAGCAGTCCCCTTCTCTACGAGCAGTACTTC. This translates into CASSPLLYEQYF.

Remarks on this clonotype: A read error may be the cause here, since a much bigger clone is one base away. The chain links TRBV6-6 to TRBJ2-3; D remains ambiguous. V lost 5 bases and J lost 6, with 6 bases in between. The CDR3 runs to 11 residues. From germline, CDR1 is MNHNY and CDR2 SVGAGI (reference sequence). The CDR3 protein is CASSGVDTQYF. The DNA for the CDR3 is TGTGCCAGCAGTGGGGTGGATACGCAGTATTTT.

A word on this clonotype: At one of its ends the junction is not consistent with the germline gene, which may arise from a read error. The chain uses TRBV20-1 and TRBJ1-5; 11 positions agree with TRBD1. The CDR3 extends over 14 amino acids. Germline V gene lookup returns CDR1 DFQATT and CDR2 SNEGSKA (reference sequence). CDR3 sequence (DNA): TGCAGTGCTGGATGGGACAGGGGGAGACAGCTCCAGCATTTT. Translated: CSAGWDRGRQLQHF.

This clonotype was detected many times. The chain employs TRBV20-1 and TRBJ1-5; 12 bases agree with TRBD1. The CDR3 is 18 amino acids. Germline CDR1 reads DFQATT; CDR2 reads SNEGSKA (reference sequence). Trimming removed 0 bases from V and 3 bases from J; junction bases left unmatched: 9. For the CDR3, the DNA is TGCAGTGCTAGAGATGGGACAGGGGGCGCGGGAGTCAATCAGCCCCAGCATTTT. It yields the protein CSARDGTGGAGVNQPQHF.

This clonotype was detected many times. The chain carries TRBV7-2 and TRBJ2-3, with 7 nucleotides matching TRBD2. V gave up 2 bases and J gave up 6 bases; unmatched junction bases: 8. Per germline, CDR1 SGHTA and CDR2 FQGNSA. There are 15 residues in the CDR3. CDR3 nucleotide sequence: TGTGCCAGCAGCTTAAGGCGGGAGAGGAGCGATACGCAGTATTTT. This encodes CASSLRRERSDTQYF. Full variable domain (remainder filled in from reference TRBV7-2 and TRBJ2-3): GAGVSQSPSNKVTEKGKDVELRCDPISGHTALYWYRQSLGQGLEFLIYFQGNSAPDKSGLPSDRFSAERTGGSVSTLTIQRTQQEDSAVYLCASSLRRERSDTQYFGPGTRLTVL.

This clonotype has a count of ten or more. DNA of the CDR3: TGCGCCAGCAGCCGTGAGTCAGGGAGAAACACCATATATTTT. Translation: CASSRESGRNTIYF. The genes are TRBV4-3 and TRBJ1-3; D perhaps matches TRBD1 (5 bases). This CDR3 is 14 amino acids long. The germline V and J ends were trimmed by 4 bases and 5 bases, with 12 bases remaining between them. CDR1 is LGHNA and CDR2 is YSLEER in the germline V gene.

This clonotype was counted at least ten times. An end of the junction differs from the germline gene, which may be a read error. The V and J genes are TRBV6-6 and TRBJ1-6; D not certain. This CDR3 has 14 residues. Germline CDR1 is MNHNY and CDR2 is SVGAGI (reference sequence). This chain's CDR3 is CASSHSGLHSPLHF. The CDR3 coding sequence is TGTGCCAGCAGTCACTCCGGACTCCATTCACCCCTCCACTTT.

This clonotype was recorded many times. The gene calls are TRBV24-1 and TRBJ1-2, with no clear D. V was cut by 1 base and J by 0 bases, with 5 bases left in between. Germline lookup yields CDR1 KGHDR and CDR2 SFDVKD. This CDR3 has 14 amino acids. CDR3 sequence reads: CATSDFGTNYGYTF. In DNA, the CDR3 is TGTGCCACCAGTGATTTTGGCACTAACTATGGCTACACCTTC.

This clonotype was seen many times. The chain employs TRBV29-1 and TRBJ2-7; TRBD1 matches at 7 bases. Germline loops: CDR1 SQVTM, CDR2 ANQGSEA. V lost 6 bases to trimming and J lost 6 bases; unmatched junction nucleotides: 8. The CDR3 consists of 12 residues. The CDR3 nucleotides read TGCAGCGTCATAACAGGGGTGGGCGAGCAGTACTTC. Protein: CSVITGVGEQYF.

This clonotype was found a few times. The chain has TRBV6-2 or TRBV6-3 and TRBJ2-6; D possibly uses TRBD1 or TRBD2 (5 bases each). V shed 6 bases and J shed 0 bases, with 15 bases lying between them. CDR1 and CDR2 (germline): MNHEY, SVGEGT. The CDR3 contains 17 residues. This chain's CDR3 is CASRVRDGLSGANVLTF. The CDR3 nucleotides are TGTGCCAGCAGGGTCCGGGACGGACTCTCTGGGGCCAACGTCCTGACTTTC.

For this clonotype: A read error may be the cause here, since a much bigger clone is one base away. The CDR3 sequence is CASSLGSPRQGVNYGYTF. The CDR3 DNA follows: TGTGCCAGCAGCTTGGGAAGTCCCAGACAGGGTGTCAACTATGGCTACACCTTC. The gene calls are TRBV5-6 and TRBJ1-2, with TRBD1 matching 7 bases. CDR3 length: 18 residues. Germline values: CDR1 SGHDT, CDR2 YYEEEE. With V trimmed by 0 bases and J by 2 bases, 13 bases remained unmatched.

This clonotype has a count of ten or more. The chain couples TRBV29-1 to TRBJ2-7; TRBD1 might be the D (6 bases). The V gene's germline CDR1 is SQVTM and CDR2 ANQGSEA. V dropped 1 base and J dropped 0 bases, with 16 bases sitting between them. This CDR3 spans 16 amino acids. In DNA form, the CDR3 reads TGCAGCGTTGAAGGGCTTGGGGGCCGGGCCTCCTACGAGCAGTACTTC. Residues: CSVEGLGGRASYEQYF.

The chain recombines TRBV24-1 with TRBJ2-2; 7 positions agree with TRBD1. V lost 5 bases and J lost 0; bases outside the gene matches: 17. Germline-derived CDR1 and CDR2 are KGHDR and SFDVKD. The length of the CDR3 is 20 residues. CDR3 residues: CATSASTIRQGCANTGELFF. The CDR3 nucleotides are TGTGCCACCAGTGCCAGCACCATAAGACAGGGCTGTGCGAACACCGGGGAGCTGTTTTTT.

For this clonotype: One base away lies a much larger clone, so this may be a sequencing read error. This sequence joins TRBV6-2 or TRBV6-3 and TRBJ2-7; D is undetermined. Looked up from germline, CDR1 is MNHEY and CDR2 is SVGEGT. This CDR3 contains 11 residues. The V end was cut by 6 bases, the J end by 6 bases, with 9 bases between. The CDR3 region is CASRYGSEQYF. The CDR3 DNA reads as TGTGCCAGCAGGTACGGTTCCGAGCAGTACTTC.

This clonotype came up many times. V gene TRBV6-5 combines with J gene TRBJ1-5, with D hard to call. Deletions cut 2 bases from V and 3 bases from J, with 8 bases between. From germline, CDR1 is MNHEY and CDR2 SVGAGI. The CDR3 totals 14 residues. The CDR3 DNA is TGTGCCAGCAGTTACCGGCAGTACAATCAGCCCCAGCATTTT. Translating gives CASSYRQYNQPQHF.

The table lists this clonotype with many counts. The gene calls are TRBV19 and TRBJ1-5; TRBD1 matches at 9 bases. CDR1 is LNHDA and CDR2 is SQIVND in the germline V gene (reference sequence). The CDR3 spans 15 residues. J gave up 3 bases and V 1 base, and 1 base lay outside the gene matches. The chain's CDR3 is CASSIGDRVNQPQHF. DNA for the CDR3: TGTGCCAGTAGTATAGGGGACAGGGTCAATCAGCCCCAGCATTTT.

Turning to this clonotype: The CDR3 does not close with the conserved phenylalanine or tryptophan, likely indicating a read error. Because the CDR3's place on the DNA is in doubt, the DNA is left out and the CDR3 is given as listed by TCRdb. This chain connects TRBV11-2 to TRBJ2-3; no check of the table's D call, TRBD1, against the DNA was made. In germline, CDR1 is SGHAT, CDR2 FQNNGV. The CDR3 totals 11 residues, both ends included. CDR3: CASSLIQGADY.

The chain joins TRBV27 to TRBJ2-7, with TRBD1 identical over 9 bases. CDR3 size: 13 residues. V gave up 8 bases and J gave up 1 base; unmatched junction bases: 3. The germline V gene has CDR1 MNHEY and CDR2 SMNVEV (reference sequence). Here the CDR3 reads CASAGTGSYEQYF. The CDR3 nucleotides are TGTGCCAGCGCCGGGACAGGGTCCTACGAGCAGTACTTC.